This T cell receptor (beta chain) was recovered during a study of blood T cells in healthy people across ages. Study results and caveats: Versus aged donors, long-lived donors had higher diversity and more naive CD4+ cells.

A second PCR, run for about 7 to 11 cycles, used a sample-barcoded 5' primer plus a J-beta primer mix. Each sample yielded at least 2.5 million CDR3-containing paired-end reads. TCRdb reprocessed the 5' RACE reads with MiXCR, giving one entry per CDR3 protein. The data show hundreds of thousands of distinct CDR3 sequences, 49% seen once. The sample providers were healthy Caucasian people from Russia, aged roughly 6 to 95. Turning to this clonotype: Its antigen is unidentified.

The CDR3 is made up of 15 amino acids. The germline V and J ends were trimmed by 2 bases and 1 base, with 9 bases remaining between them. Germline V gives CDR1 MGHDK, CDR2 SYGVNS. The TCR comes from a woman aged 55-69 years in good health. The V and J genes are TRBV25-1 and TRBJ2-1; maybe TRBD2 (5 bases). Sequencing was performed on blood. The CDR3 loop reads CASSERGGSYNEQFF. CDR3 sequence (DNA): TGTGCCAGCAGTGAACGGGGTGGGTCCTACAATGAGCAGTTCTTC.